This T cell receptor beta chain was identified in a study of blood T cell repertoires in COVID-19. Looking at the study overall: Acute and convalescent COVID-19 specimens originated in the United States, Italy and Spain.

Germline V CDR1 and CDR2: KGHSH, LQKENI. This CDR3 has 13 amino acids. The V gene lost 2 bases and the J gene lost 7 bases, with 12 bases spanning the gap. Original analysis: By means of reference gene primer amplification, nucleated cell counts were estimated. Clones were sequenced by immunoSEQ multiplex PCR, and TCRdb holds only the in-frame ones, with some missing. V, J and clone size are taken as reported in that table, and D and trimming were inferred from the DNA itself. The repertoire holds roughly 41,000 clones, with roughly 84% as singletons. The Seattle patients, enrolled during active infection, were followed longitudinally.

The chain uses TRBV18 and TRBJ2-7; possibly TRBD2 for D (5 bases). The sequence came from a man between 60 and 70 years old with COVID-19, enrolled during active disease. Material: peripheral blood. CDR3 nucleotide sequence: TGTGCCAGCTCACCATCGACTAACCAAGAGCAGTACTTC. Protein product: CASSPSTNQEQYF. The full variable domain, completed using reference TRBV18 and TRBJ2-7, is NAGVMQNPRHLVRRRGQEARLRCSPMKGHSHVYWYRQLPEEGLKFMVYLQKENIIDESGMPKERFSAEFPKEGPSILRIQQVVRGDSAAYFCASSPSTNQEQYFGPGTRLTVT.